Each of the 9 T cell receptor beta chains below was sequenced from the same sample in a study of CD8+ T cells in alopecia areata listed by TCRdb under 2018. This specimen's time point label, interpreted: less than 25 weeks on oral tofacitinib. What this sample's treatment or condition label stands for: oral pan-JAK inhibitor, 5-10 mg twice daily. Receptor libraries were prepared by the immunoSEQ multiplex PCR assay. To provide template for TCR sequencing, every sample had RNA extracted and reverse transcribed into cDNA. TCRdb holds this immuneACCESS table with in-frame rearrangements only. Some clones are missing; in checked studies, unresolved V genes explain under half, and the rest has no known cause. The sample table contains roughly 200,000 clones; only one count was recorded for about 60% of them. Roughly an eighth of the sample comes from the top ten. Sequenced material: CD8+ T cells sorted from blood, taken at week 24, from a patient treated with tofacitinib. The receptors come from a human donor with alopecia areata.

This clone was counted a few times. The chain couples TRBV12-5 to TRBJ2-1; D perhaps matches TRBD1 (6 bases). With 6 bases removed from V and 6 bases from J, the gap between germline ends came to 9 bases. The germline V gene encodes CDR1 LGHNT and CDR2 FRNRAP. This CDR3 is built from 12 residues. The CDR3 here is CASGEQGNEQFF. In nucleotides, the CDR3 is TGTGCTAGTGGAGAACAGGGCAATGAGCAGTTCTTC.

V gene TRBV13 combines with J gene TRBJ1-1, with D uncertain. CDR1 and CDR2 (germline): PRHDT, FYEKMQ (reference sequence). V lost 1 base and J 2 bases, leaving 20 bases between the germline ends. The CDR3 runs 18 residues. This CDR3 is CASSLEGGGTRPNTEAFF. The DNA of the CDR3 is TGTGCCAGCAGCTTAGAAGGAGGAGGCACCCGACCAAACACTGAAGCTTTCTTT.

V is TRBV27 and J is TRBJ1-2; 8 bases are a match to TRBD1. Germline V gene data show CDR1 as MNHEY and CDR2 as SMNVEV (reference sequence). CDR3 length equals 14 residues. V shed 5 bases, J shed 4 bases, and the junction held 6 bases outside the gene matches. As DNA, the CDR3 is TGTGCCAGCAGTCAAGGACAGGGAGGCTATGGCTACACCTTC. This codes for CASSQGQGGYGYTF.

The V and J genes are TRBV20-1 and TRBJ2-7; D not resolved. The CDR3 runs to 11 residues. V lost 6 bases, J lost 3 bases, and 9 bases lay in between. The germline V gene encodes CDR1 DFQATT and CDR2 SNEGSKA (reference sequence). CDR3 sequence reads: CSALRDYEQYF. CDR3 sequence (DNA): TGCAGTGCCCTAAGGGACTACGAGCAGTACTTC.

This clone was seen more than once but under ten times. The chain carries TRBV5-1 and TRBJ2-3; tentatively, D is TRBD2 (6 bases). CDR3 length equals 14 residues. Per the germline V gene, CDR1 is SGHRS and CDR2 is YFSETQ. The V and J ends lost 2 bases and 0 bases respectively, with 7 bases between them. CDR3 nucleotide sequence: TGCGCCAGCAGCTTACGGGGGAGCACAGATACGCAGTATTTT. Amino acid sequence: CASSLRGSTDTQYF.

The chain links TRBV7-9 to TRBJ2-3, with TRBD1 as a possible D gene (5 bases). This CDR3 comprises 15 residues. Trimming took 5 bases from V and 0 from J, leaving 12 bases between them. CDR1 and CDR2 (germline): SEHNR, FQNEAQ (reference sequence). CDR3 loop: CASSHTGPSTDTQYF. CDR3 nucleotides: TGTGCCAGCAGCCATACAGGACCTAGCACAGATACGCAGTATTTT.

V is TRBV7-9 and J is TRBJ2-7, with D perhaps matching TRBD2 (6 bases). CDR3 length: 15 amino acids. V was shortened by 5 bases and J by 2 bases, with 16 bases between the two germline ends. Germline CDR1 SEHNR, CDR2 FQNEAQ (reference sequence). CDR3 sequence reads: CASSGGRRDPYEQYF. CDR3 coding DNA: TGTGCCAGCAGCGGGGGACGGAGGGACCCCTACGAGCAGTACTTC.

The chain couples TRBV20-1 to TRBJ1-2; D is undetermined. The CDR3 has 10 residues. Germline CDR1 DFQATT, CDR2 SNEGSKA (reference sequence). Trimming removed 5 bases at V and 8 bases at J, with 9 bases between. CDR3 residues: CSALKNGYTF. The CDR3 DNA is TGCAGTGCTTTAAAAAACGGCTACACCTTC.

The chain combines TRBV14 with TRBJ1-2; D unclear. Between the trimmed V and J ends, which lost 1 base and 4 bases, there was a span of 10 bases. CDR1 and CDR2 from the germline V gene are SGHDN and FVKESK. This CDR3 has 14 residues. CDR3: CASSQAARPYGYTF. The CDR3 DNA follows: TGTGCCAGCAGCCAAGCCGCCAGACCCTATGGCTACACCTTC. Complete variable domain (other parts from reference TRBV14 and TRBJ1-2): EAGVTQFPSHSVIEKGQTVTLRCDPISGHDNLYWYRRVMGKEIKFLLHFVKESKQDESGMPNNRFLAERTGGTYSTLKVQPAELEDSGVYFCASSQAARPYGYTFGSGTRLTVV.